This TCR beta chain came from a study of CD8 T cells in Susac syndrome. With V trimmed by 4 bases and J by 8 bases, 10 bases remained unmatched. This CDR3 spans 15 amino acids. CDR1 and CDR2 (germline): SGDLS, YYNGEE. Random hexamers were used to reverse transcribe roughly 0.45 to 1 ug of RNA. The method of amplification for TCR beta CDR3 was immunoSEQ multiplex PCR, covering 54 Vbeta and 13 Jbeta. TCRdb fed the immunoSEQ multiplex PCR reads into MiXCR, producing one record per CDR3 protein. This sample yields more than 100,000 distinct CDR3 sequences, of which nearly 95% are seen a single time; more than 0.09% belongs to the top ten.

This chain connects TRBV9 to TRBJ2-1; 9 bases are a match to TRBD1. This receptor was identified in a human donor in good health. Specimen: CD4+ T cells from PBMCs. The CDR3 loop reads CASSFRQGGLDEQFF. In DNA form, the CDR3 reads TGTGCCAGCAGCTTCCGACAGGGGGGGCTAGATGAGCAGTTCTTC.